These 31 T cell receptor beta chains were sequenced from one sample in a study of T cell changes during pregnancy in multiple sclerosis. The data were produced by immunoSEQ multiplex PCR, yet TCRdb's version contains in-frame clones alone and is incomplete. The sample consists of roughly 70,000 clones, around nine tenths of them appearing once. Sequences were derived from peripheral blood, sampled in the third trimester of pregnancy. The receptor set was obtained from a female donor with multiple sclerosis, enrolled in a pregnancy study.

The chain links TRBV5-3 to TRBJ1-5, with D tentatively TRBD1 (6 bases). TRBV5-3 is annotated as an ORF whose role is uncertain. The CDR3 sequence is 14 residues long. V lost 0 bases to trimming and J lost 4 bases, with 8 bases between them. In nucleotides, the CDR3 is TGTGCCAGAAGCTTGGCCAGGGGTAATCAGCCCCAGCATTTT. As protein: CARSLARGNQPQHF.

This chain connects TRBV29-1 to TRBJ2-1; 7 nucleotides align to TRBD1. Germline lookup yields CDR1 SQVTM and CDR2 ANQGSEA. V lost 6 bases to trimming and J lost 3 bases; unmatched junction nucleotides: 8. The CDR3 has 14 residues. The CDR3 DNA reads as TGCAGCGTCTACGGGACAGCGTACTACAATGAGCAGTTCTTC. Translating gives CSVYGTAYYNEQFF.

This sequence joins TRBV6-4 and TRBJ2-7, with TRBD1 as a possible D gene (6 bases). Looked up from germline, CDR1 is MRHNA and CDR2 is SNTAGT. This CDR3 region has 12 residues. V was clipped by 2 bases and J by 9 bases, with 11 bases between them. As DNA, the CDR3 is TGTGCCAGCAGTGACGCACAGGGTACGCAGTACTTC. This gives the protein CASSDAQGTQYF.

This chain connects TRBV29-1 to TRBJ2-2; perhaps TRBD2 as D (6 bases). Germline V gene data show CDR1 as SQVTM and CDR2 as ANQGSEA. There are 13 residues in the CDR3. V lost 1 base and J lost 6, with 9 bases in between. The CDR3 protein is CSVEATRAGELFF. The CDR3 bases are TGCAGCGTTGAAGCGACTAGGGCCGGGGAGCTGTTTTTT.

The chain uses TRBV30 and TRBJ1-4; weak D call: TRBD1 (5 bases). CDR1 is GTSNPN and CDR2 is SVGIG in the germline V gene (reference sequence). V lost 0 bases and J 5 bases, leaving 7 bases between the germline ends. The CDR3 has 13 residues. CDR3 region: CAWSVAGNEKLFF. In DNA form, the CDR3 reads TGTGCCTGGAGTGTAGCAGGGAATGAAAAACTGTTTTTT. The full variable domain, in which reference TRBV30 and TRBJ1-4 provide the parts outside the CDR3, is SQTIHQWPATLVQPVGSPLSLECTVEGTSNPNLYWYRQAAGRGLQLLFYSVGIGQISSEVPQNLSASRPQDRQFILSSKKLLLSDSGFYLCAWSVAGNEKLFFGSGTQLSVL.

The chain has TRBV28 and TRBJ1-6; TRBD1 is a possible D gene (5 bases). The germline CDR1 and CDR2 sequences are MDHEN and SYDVKM. This CDR3 is 13 amino acids long. Trimming stripped 6 bases from V and 10 bases from J, with 13 bases between. The CDR3 bases are TGTGCCAGCAGCTTAATAGGGGAATCACCCCTCCACTTT. Encoded protein: CASSLIGESPLHF.

V and J are TRBV11-2 and TRBJ1-2; D is unclear. V was shortened by 2 bases and J by 4 bases, with 8 bases between the two germline ends. The CDR3 consists of 13 residues. The germline V gene encodes CDR1 SGHAT and CDR2 FQNNGV. The CDR3 spells CASSLLPTYGYTF. The CDR3 DNA reads as TGTGCCAGCAGCTTACTGCCTACCTATGGCTACACCTTC.

The sample holds a few counts of this clone. V is TRBV30 and J is TRBJ2-7; a weak D match, TRBD1 (6 bases). CDR1 and CDR2 (germline): GTSNPN, SVGIG (reference sequence). The CDR3 contains 12 residues. Trimming stripped 4 bases from V and 5 bases from J, with 12 bases between. The CDR3 spells CAWTSRGHEQYF. The CDR3 DNA follows: TGTGCCTGGACATCCAGGGGACACGAGCAGTACTTC.

The V and J genes are TRBV30 and TRBJ2-3; tentatively, D is TRBD2 (5 bases). Germline CDR1 reads GTSNPN; CDR2 reads SVGIG (reference sequence). With 5 bases removed from V and 2 bases from J, the gap between germline ends came to 23 bases. The CDR3 has 17 residues. CDR3: CAWLAPTPTTTTDTQYF. The CDR3 coding sequence is TGTGCCTGGTTGGCCCCGACACCGACTACCACCACAGATACGCAGTATTTT.

This clone was recorded only once. The rearrangement links TRBV5-6 to TRBJ2-5; 8 nucleotides match TRBD2. After removal of 3 bases from V and 0 bases from J, the junction contained 16 bases not matched to a gene. This CDR3 region has 19 residues. Germline loops: CDR1 SGHDT, CDR2 YYEEEE. In DNA form, the CDR3 reads TGTGCCAGCAGCTCGATAAAAGAGGCTAGCGGGCGGGACCAAGAGACCCAGTACTTC. Translation: CASSSIKEASGRDQETQYF.

The chain uses TRBV7-2 and TRBJ2-1, with no clear D. The germline gives CDR1 SGHTA, CDR2 FQGNSA. With 0 bases removed from V and 5 bases from J, the gap between germline ends came to 5 bases. The CDR3 has 13 amino acids. CDR3 sequence: CASSLATNNEQFF. The CDR3 nucleotides read TGTGCCAGCAGCTTAGCCACAAACAATGAGCAGTTCTTC.

The chain combines TRBV19 with TRBJ2-7; TRBD2 matches at 10 bases. Trimming at V came to 2 bases and at J to 2 bases, leaving 9 bases not matched to a gene. Germline values: CDR1 LNHDA, CDR2 SQIVND (reference sequence). The CDR3 length is 17 residues. CDR3 loop: CASSISGLAGVPYEQYF. In nucleotides, the CDR3 is TGTGCCAGTAGTATATCGGGGCTAGCGGGAGTACCCTACGAGCAGTACTTC.

The J gene is TRBJ2-1, the V gene TRBV6-6; 11 nucleotides match TRBD1. After removal of 5 bases from V and 6 bases from J, the junction contained 3 bases not matched to a gene. From germline, CDR1 is MNHNY and CDR2 SVGAGI (reference sequence). The CDR3 has 14 amino acids. CDR3 DNA: TGTGCCAGCAGTACCGGGACAGGGGGCAATGAGCAGTTCTTC. It yields the protein CASSTGTGGNEQFF.

The chain recombines TRBV7-2 with TRBJ2-3; 12 nucleotides agree with TRBD2. There are 17 residues in the CDR3. The junction had 8 bases not matched to a gene; V was cut back by 3 bases and J by 4 bases. Germline CDR1 is SGHTA and CDR2 is FQGNSA. The CDR3 region is CASSFATSGSIPDTQYF. In nucleotides, the CDR3 is TGTGCCAGCAGCTTCGCGACTAGCGGGAGTATCCCAGATACGCAGTATTTT. Variable domain in full (rest from reference TRBV7-2 and TRBJ2-3): GAGVSQSPSNKVTEKGKDVELRCDPISGHTALYWYRQSLGQGLEFLIYFQGNSAPDKSGLPSDRFSAERTGGSVSTLTIQRTQQEDSAVYLCASSFATSGSIPDTQYFGPGTRLTVL.

V and J are TRBV6-1 and TRBJ2-1, with 7 bases aligning to TRBD2. The CDR3 loop spans 15 amino acids. The V and J ends lost 1 base and 3 bases, in that order; junction bases with no gene match: 3. In germline, CDR1 is MNHNS, CDR2 SASEGT. The CDR3 here is CASSEGGGSYNEQFF. CDR3 coding DNA: TGTGCCAGCAGTGAAGGGGGCGGGAGCTACAATGAGCAGTTCTTC.

The rearrangement uses TRBV6-1 and TRBJ2-1; 8 bases map to TRBD2. Trimming cost V 0 bases and J 5 bases; bases outside gene matches: 6. Germline assignment: CDR1 MNHNS and CDR2 SASEGT. This CDR3 has 16 amino acids. CDR3 in DNA: TGTGCCAGCAGTGAAGCTGGCGGTAGCGGGGACAATGAGCAGTTCTTC. It encodes CASSEAGGSGDNEQFF.

This chain joins TRBV30 and TRBJ1-1; D unclear. Germline values: CDR1 GTSNPN, CDR2 SVGIG (reference sequence). V was pared by 4 bases and J by 3 bases, with 12 bases between. The CDR3 has 13 residues. The CDR3 bases are TGTGCCTGGACCCCCTTAGCGGACACTGAAGCTTTCTTT. This translates into CAWTPLADTEAFF.

The V gene is TRBV5-4, the J gene TRBJ2-7; a possible D gene is TRBD1 (6 bases). CDR1 is SGHNT, CDR2 YYREEE, per germline (reference sequence). The CDR3 is 14 residues long. V was cut by 6 bases and J by 2 bases, with 15 bases left in between. CDR3: CASTLNRVPYEQYF. For the CDR3, the DNA is TGTGCCAGCACCCTGAACAGGGTACCCTACGAGCAGTACTTC.

The rearrangement joins TRBV19 to TRBJ1-5, with TRBD1 identical over 9 bases. The CDR3 contains 15 residues. The V segment lost 6 bases and the J segment 0 bases; nucleotides outside the gene matches: 3. From germline, CDR1 is LNHDA and CDR2 SQIVND (reference sequence). In DNA, the CDR3 is TGTGCCAGTAGCACAGGGGGCTATAGCAATCAGCCCCAGCATTTT. Its protein product is CASSTGGYSNQPQHF.

The V call is TRBV6-5, the J call TRBJ1-2; D is unclear. CDR1 and CDR2 from the germline V gene are MNHEY and SVGAGI. The V end was cut by 0 bases, the J end by 3 bases, with 14 bases between. The CDR3 length is 16 residues. The CDR3, as DNA: TGTGCCAGCAGTTACTCGTTGGCGCTTCAGGACTATGGCTACACCTTC. This encodes CASSYSLALQDYGYTF.

The chain joins TRBV6-5 to TRBJ2-3, with D perhaps TRBD1 (6 bases). This CDR3 is built from 15 residues. CDR1 is MNHEY and CDR2 is SVGAGI in the germline V gene. Between the trimmed V and J ends, which lost 4 bases and 2 bases, there was a span of 13 bases. In DNA, the CDR3 is TGTGCCAGCAGTTCGTTGGGGGCCCCCACAGATACGCAGTATTTT. It encodes CASSSLGAPTDTQYF.

This clone occurred a few times. This chain uses TRBV6-5 with TRBJ2-7; 11 positions agree with TRBD1. The CDR3 has 14 amino acids. CDR1 and CDR2 from the germline V gene are MNHEY and SVGAGI. V was pared by 6 bases and J by 5 bases, with 6 bases of the junction left unmatched. The CDR3 is CASRPDRGLDEQYF. The DNA of the CDR3 is TGTGCCAGCAGGCCGGACAGGGGGCTTGACGAGCAGTACTTC.

This clone was seen just once. The gene calls are TRBV18 and TRBJ1-1, with D perhaps matching TRBD1 (6 bases). Deletions cut 3 bases from V and 7 bases from J, with 21 bases between. The CDR3 is 16 amino acids. The germline V gene encodes CDR1 KGHSH and CDR2 LQKENI. CDR3 nucleotide sequence: TGTGCCAGCTCACCTTCCTCCTCCTACAGGGCCTATGAAGCTTTCTTT. Residues: CASSPSSSYRAYEAFF.

J is TRBJ2-7 and V is TRBV5-6, with a tentative D call TRBD1 (6 bases). The germline CDR1 and CDR2 sequences are SGHDT and YYEEEE. Trimming pared 5 bases from V and 0 bases from J, leaving 18 bases between. The CDR3 loop spans 16 amino acids. In DNA, the CDR3 is TGTGCCAGCAGTCTTTTCTCCGGGACACCCTCCTACGAGCAGTACTTC. Amino acids: CASSLFSGTPSYEQYF.

This sequence joins TRBV30 and TRBJ1-2, with 7 bases fitting TRBD1. The V gene end was trimmed by 1 base and the J gene end by 8 bases; junction bases not matched to a gene: 4. Germline assignment: CDR1 GTSNPN and CDR2 SVGIG (reference sequence). The CDR3 is 12 residues long. This chain's CDR3 is CAWSGTGGGYTF. CDR3 in DNA: TGTGCCTGGAGTGGGACAGGAGGCGGCTACACCTTC.

The chain uses TRBV5-1 and TRBJ1-2; 9 bases map to TRBD1. CDR1 and CDR2 (germline): SGHRS, YFSETQ. Losses at the gene ends were 5 bases for V and 4 bases for J; bases not matched to a gene: 6. The CDR3 is 14 amino acids. CDR3 residues: CASRLQGATYGYTF. CDR3 coding DNA: TGCGCCAGCAGGTTACAGGGGGCTACCTATGGCTACACCTTC.

V gene TRBV30 combines with J gene TRBJ1-5; perhaps TRBD1 as D (5 bases). CDR3 length equals 12 residues. Trimming cost V 4 bases and J 3 bases, with 7 bases left between them. Germline V gene lookup returns CDR1 GTSNPN and CDR2 SVGIG (reference sequence). Here the CDR3 DNA reads TGTGCCTGGAACAGGCCCAATCAGCCCCAGCATTTT. This translates into CAWNRPNQPQHF.

The rearrangement links TRBV27 to TRBJ1-5; D call uncertain. The CDR3 consists of 14 residues. The V end was cut by 7 bases, the J end by 2 bases, with 12 bases between. Germline V gene data show CDR1 as MNHEY and CDR2 as SMNVEV (reference sequence). The CDR3 here is CASKTRVGNQPQHF. In DNA form, the CDR3 reads TGTGCCAGCAAGACGCGGGTGGGCAATCAGCCCCAGCATTTT.

V usage is TRBV27 and J usage is TRBJ1-1; D is undetermined. Germline CDR1 MNHEY, CDR2 SMNVEV (reference sequence). Between the trimmed V and J ends, which lost 6 bases and 1 base, there was a span of 12 bases. The CDR3 has 14 residues. The CDR3 loop is CASRPGGPNTEAFF. The CDR3 region has the DNA TGTGCCAGCAGACCCGGTGGGCCGAACACTGAAGCTTTCTTT.

The chain joins TRBV5-1 to TRBJ1-3; D is unresolved. This CDR3 has 15 residues. Trimming removed 4 bases from V and 6 bases from J, with 17 bases in between. Germline CDR1 reads SGHRS; CDR2 reads YFSETQ. The CDR3 DNA reads as TGCGCCAGCAGCCTAATGGCAGGCTACTCAAACACCATATATTTT. Its protein product is CASSLMAGYSNTIYF.

This clone was seen more than once but under ten times. This chain connects TRBV7-8 to TRBJ2-2; D might be TRBD2 (5 bases). There are 15 residues in the CDR3. The V and J ends lost 3 bases and 7 bases respectively, with 15 bases between them. CDR1 and CDR2 from the germline V gene are SGHVS and FQNEAQ. The DNA for the CDR3 is TGTGCCAGCAGCTTCTCATACGGGGAAGGCGGGGAGCTGTTTTTT. Amino acid sequence: CASSFSYGEGGELFF.